These 16 T cell receptor beta chains share one sample of origin, sequenced in a study of OX40 agonist ivuxolimab in advanced cancers. Clones were read by immunoSEQ multiplex PCR, and TCRdb kept only the in-frame ones, dropping some. The top ten clones hold about 1.5% of a sample with about 53,000 clones, roughly 90% of them seen once. The source material was CD4+ or CD8+ T cells sorted from blood, sampled in a trial of the OX40 agonist ivuxolimab. Every receptor here comes from an adult with an advanced solid tumor such as melanoma, head and neck, liver or kidney cancer.

This chain connects TRBV5-6 to TRBJ1-1; possible D gene TRBD1, 5 bases. Trimming pared 0 bases from V and 5 bases from J, leaving 8 bases between. Germline CDR1 and CDR2: SGHDT and YYEEEE. This CDR3 has 13 amino acids. The CDR3, as DNA: TGTGCCAGCAGCTTGGGAGGGGTGACTGAAGCTTTCTTT. This gives the protein CASSLGGVTEAFF.

V gene TRBV19 combines with J gene TRBJ2-2; 14 bases align to TRBD2. J gave up 0 bases and V 5 bases, and 5 bases lay outside the gene matches. Germline V gene sequence: CDR1 LNHDA, CDR2 SQIVND (reference sequence). The CDR3 consists of 18 residues. The CDR3 DNA reads TGTGCCAGTAGTCTCGGACTAGCGGGGGGATCGAACACCGGGGAGCTGTTTTTT. Translation: CASSLGLAGGSNTGELFF.

This clone was counted a few times. The chain couples TRBV5-4 to TRBJ1-2; the match to TRBD1 covers 7 bases. The CDR3 has 13 amino acids. CDR1 is SGHNT and CDR2 is YYREEE in the germline V gene (reference sequence). V lost 2 bases, J lost 3 bases, and 1 base stayed unmatched. This chain's CDR3 is CASSFGQDYGYTF. The CDR3 region has the DNA TGTGCCAGCAGCTTTGGACAGGACTATGGCTACACCTTC.

V gene TRBV6-5 combines with J gene TRBJ1-5; tentative D call: TRBD1 (5 bases). There are 14 residues in the CDR3. Trimming removed 6 bases from V and 2 bases from J, with 11 bases in between. Germline CDR1 reads MNHEY; CDR2 reads SVGAGI. The DNA of the CDR3 is TGTGCCAGCAGCAAAGGGGTCGGCAATCAGCCCCAGCATTTT. Protein: CASSKGVGNQPQHF.

The rearrangement joins TRBV6-4 to TRBJ2-6; D is perhaps TRBD1 (5 bases). The germline CDR1 and CDR2 sequences are MRHNA and SNTAGT. V lost 6 bases to trimming and J lost 1 base, with 10 bases between them. CDR3 length: 15 residues. Here the CDR3 DNA reads TGTGCCAGCAGCCCTACAGGTTCTGGGGCCAACGTCCTGACTTTC. Protein: CASSPTGSGANVLTF.

The chain combines TRBV10-3 with TRBJ2-3; 10 bases fit TRBD2. The CDR3 is 17 amino acids. Germline CDR1 is ENHRY and CDR2 is SYGVKD. V lost 2 bases, J lost 3 bases, and 8 bases stayed unmatched. In DNA form, the CDR3 reads TGTGCCATCAGTGAGCCCTCTAGCGGGGGTACAACAGATACGCAGTATTTT. Protein sequence: CAISEPSSGGTTDTQYF.

The table lists this clone with a few counts. V gene TRBV6-1 combines with J gene TRBJ1-1; D call uncertain. Germline loops: CDR1 MNHNS, CDR2 SASEGT. V was cut by 2 bases and J by 0 bases, with 7 bases left in between. There are 14 residues in the CDR3. CDR3: CASSEYAMNTEAFF. As DNA, the CDR3 is TGTGCCAGCAGTGAATACGCTATGAACACTGAAGCTTTCTTT.

The rearrangement uses TRBV27 and TRBJ1-6, with TRBD1 matching 7 bases. Trimming took 6 bases from V and 7 from J; bases not matched to a gene: 6. The CDR3 loop spans 14 amino acids. Germline V gives CDR1 MNHEY, CDR2 SMNVEV (reference sequence). CDR3 residues: CASSRDSVNSPLHF. The CDR3 DNA reads as TGTGCCAGCAGCCGGGACAGTGTGAATTCACCCCTCCACTTT.

J is TRBJ1-5 and V is TRBV28; 8 nucleotides match TRBD1. This CDR3 spans 15 amino acids. V lost 4 bases, J lost 5 bases, and 7 bases stayed unmatched. CDR1 is MDHEN, CDR2 SYDVKM, per germline. CDR3 DNA: TGTGCCAGCAGTTCTGGACAGGGATTGGATCAGCCCCAGCATTTT. It specifies CASSSGQGLDQPQHF.

The V gene is TRBV9, the J gene TRBJ2-7; D remains ambiguous. CDR3 length: 16 residues. The V end lost 0 bases, the J end lost 1 base, and 14 bases lay between the germline ends. Germline lookup yields CDR1 SGDLS and CDR2 YYNGEE. The CDR3 here is CASSVGGRGPSYEQYF. Written as DNA, the CDR3 is TGTGCCAGCAGCGTAGGTGGTCGTGGCCCGTCCTACGAGCAGTACTTC.

The table lists this clone with a count of one. The rearrangement links TRBV6-1 to TRBJ1-2; no definite D call. Germline V gene lookup returns CDR1 MNHNS and CDR2 SASEGT. Deletions cut 3 bases from V and 8 bases from J, with 10 bases between. The CDR3 is 12 residues long. CDR3 sequence reads: CASSDVFGGYTF. The CDR3 nucleotides read TGTGCCAGCAGTGATGTTTTTGGGGGCTACACCTTC.

This chain uses TRBV6-6 with TRBJ1-1; a weak D match, TRBD1 (5 bases). Germline CDR1 reads MNHNY; CDR2 reads SVGAGI (reference sequence). Trimming removed 9 bases at V and 1 base at J, with 12 bases between. The CDR3 is 13 residues long. CDR3 nucleotide sequence: TGTGCCAGTCAGTTCAGGGAGAACACTGAAGCTTTCTTT. It is translated as CASQFRENTEAFF.

The V call is TRBV19, the J call TRBJ1-1; D call uncertain. The CDR3 length is 13 residues. Germline-derived CDR1 and CDR2 are LNHDA and SQIVND (reference sequence). With 7 bases removed from V and 3 bases from J, the gap between germline ends came to 12 bases. The CDR3 is CASTPTADTEAFF. In nucleotides, the CDR3 is TGTGCCAGTACCCCAACCGCGGACACTGAAGCTTTCTTT.

The V gene is TRBV9, the J gene TRBJ1-5, with D possibly being TRBD1 (5 bases). The V gene's germline CDR1 is SGDLS and CDR2 YYNGEE. The CDR3 loop spans 13 amino acids. Trimming cost V 0 bases and J 9 bases, with 10 bases left between them. CDR3 sequence reads: CASSVGGYGPQHF. CDR3 coding DNA: TGTGCCAGCAGCGTAGGGGGGTACGGGCCCCAGCATTTT.

The chain carries TRBV6-4 and TRBJ2-3; no clear D gene. The germline V and J ends were trimmed by 3 bases and 0 bases, with 10 bases remaining between them. CDR3 size: 15 residues. Germline lookup yields CDR1 MRHNA and CDR2 SNTAGT. Here the CDR3 reads CASSESGYSTDTQYF. In nucleotides, the CDR3 is TGTGCCAGCAGTGAATCTGGCTATAGCACAGATACGCAGTATTTT.

The V and J genes are TRBV19 and TRBJ2-2; D may correspond to TRBD1 or TRBD2 (5 bases each). V was shortened by 0 bases and J by 5 bases, with 7 bases between the two germline ends. This CDR3 spans 14 amino acids. The germline gives CDR1 LNHDA, CDR2 SQIVND (reference sequence). The CDR3 DNA reads TGTGCCAGTAGTATAGATGGGGGAACCGGGGAGCTGTTTTTT. Protein product: CASSIDGGTGELFF.